The 28 T cell receptor beta chains in this list originate from one sample, sequenced in a study of CD8+CD57+ T cells in acquired aplastic anemia. All sequencing subjects had displayed CD8+CD57+ cell expansion on flow cytometry. TCR beta VDJ combinations and CDR3 sequences were profiled from genomic DNA. TCRdb reprocessed the reads via MiXCR and lists one record per CDR3 protein. The sample lists 180,000 or so distinct CDR3 sequences; around 48% were seen once. Sequences were obtained from sorted CD4+, CD8+, or CD8+CD57+ T cells (not recorded which) from PBMCs. Receptors originate from a human donor with aplastic anemia.

Only a few counts were recorded for this clonotype. V usage is TRBV25-1 and J usage is TRBJ2-2; D uncertain. The CDR3 sequence is 14 residues long. V was clipped by 2 bases and J by 5 bases, with 9 bases between them. From germline, CDR1 is MGHDK and CDR2 SYGVNS. In DNA form, the CDR3 reads TGTGCCAGCAGTGAAGTGGGTTCGACCGGGGAGCTGTTTTTT. This sequence encodes CASSEVGSTGELFF.

This clonotype was seen ten or more times. The V gene is TRBV9, the J gene TRBJ1-1; the D gene is possibly TRBD1 (5 bases). The V gene lost 4 bases and the J gene lost 4 bases, with 11 bases spanning the gap. The CDR3 is made up of 13 amino acids. Germline loops: CDR1 SGDLS, CDR2 YYNGEE. The CDR3 DNA reads TGTGCCAGCAGCAAGGGACGGACCACTGAAGCTTTCTTT. It specifies CASSKGRTTEAFF.

This clonotype was observed many times. V and J are TRBV19 and TRBJ1-2; possible D gene TRBD1, 5 bases. The CDR3 sequence is 15 residues long. Germline CDR1 LNHDA, CDR2 SQIVND (reference sequence). The ends were cut back, 0 bases at V and 6 bases at J, with 14 bases in the middle. CDR3 region: CASSIDLEGVDGYTF. For the CDR3, the DNA is TGTGCCAGTAGTATAGATCTAGAAGGGGTGGATGGCTACACCTTC. The full variable domain, with the rest looked up from reference TRBV19 and TRBJ1-2, is DGGITQSPKYLFRKEGQNVTLSCEQNLNHDAMYWYRQDPGQGLRLIYYSQIVNDFQKGDIAEGYSVSREKKESFPLTVTSAQKNPTAFYLCASSIDLEGVDGYTFGSGTRLTVV.

This clonotype was seen ten or more times. The chain links TRBV18 to TRBJ2-7; D might be TRBD1 (5 bases). The CDR3 has 13 residues. Trimming pared 3 bases from V and 2 bases from J, leaving 8 bases between. Per germline, CDR1 KGHSH and CDR2 LQKENI. CDR3 protein: CASSPQGTYEQYF. The CDR3 nucleotides are TGTGCCAGCTCACCCCAGGGTACCTACGAGCAGTACTTC.

The chain uses TRBV11-2 and TRBJ2-6; no reliable D call. Trimming pared 5 bases from V and 0 bases from J, leaving 20 bases between. Germline V gives CDR1 SGHAT, CDR2 FQNNGV. The CDR3 runs 19 residues. CDR3 in amino acids: CASSLPLPGLCSGANVLTF. DNA for the CDR3: TGTGCCAGCAGCCTCCCCCTCCCCGGGCTGTGCTCTGGGGCCAACGTCCTGACTTTC.

The gene calls are TRBV7-3 and TRBJ1-1; D remains ambiguous. Per the germline V gene, CDR1 is SGHTA and CDR2 is FQGTGA. The CDR3 is 13 residues long. V was clipped by 5 bases and J by 7 bases, with 14 bases between them. This CDR3 is CASSLSGGHEAFF. CDR3 nucleotides: TGTGCCAGCAGCCTCTCAGGAGGCCATGAAGCTTTCTTT. Full variable domain (missing parts from reference TRBV7-3 and TRBJ1-1): GAGVSQTPSNKVTEKGKYVELRCDPISGHTALYWYRQSLGQGPEFLIYFQGTGAADDSGLPNDRFFAVRPEGSVSTLKIQRTERGDSAVYLCASSLSGGHEAFFGQGTRLTVV.

The V and J genes are TRBV29-1 and TRBJ2-3; 7 bases are shared with TRBD2. J lost 5 bases, V lost 4 bases, and 6 bases had no gene match. Germline-derived CDR1 and CDR2 are SQVTM and ANQGSEA. The CDR3 covers 13 residues. The chain's CDR3 is CSVAGLVGDTQYF. The CDR3 coding sequence is TGCAGCGTTGCCGGACTAGTGGGAGATACGCAGTATTTT.

Only a few counts were recorded for this clonotype. V gene TRBV27 combines with J gene TRBJ1-5; D uncertain. Germline CDR1 reads MNHEY; CDR2 reads SMNVEV (reference sequence). V was trimmed by 3 bases and J by 4 bases, leaving 10 bases between them. This CDR3 is built from 14 residues. The CDR3 loop reads CASSFRSANQPQHF. The CDR3 DNA is TGTGCCAGCAGTTTCAGGTCTGCTAATCAGCCCCAGCATTTT.

This clonotype showed up just a few times. This chain links TRBV28 with TRBJ2-7, with 7 bases aligning to TRBD2. Germline CDR1 reads MDHEN; CDR2 reads SYDVKM. This CDR3 comprises 16 residues. The J segment lost 5 bases and the V segment lost 5 bases, leaving 15 bases of the junction unmatched. The CDR3: CASSPPGTTLLHEQYF. The CDR3 region has the DNA TGTGCCAGCAGTCCACCGGGGACTACTTTGCTCCACGAGCAGTACTTC.

This chain joins TRBV2 and TRBJ1-1; TRBD1 matches 11 bases. The CDR3 has 17 residues. Germline V gene lookup returns CDR1 SNHLY and CDR2 FYNNEI. V was pared by 8 bases and J by 0 bases, with 11 bases of the junction left unmatched. CDR3 protein: CASSGTGGLLMNTEAFF. The CDR3 nucleotides are TGTGCCAGCTCCGGGACAGGGGGACTTCTGATGAACACTGAAGCTTTCTTT. Full variable domain (rest looked up from reference TRBV2 and TRBJ1-1): EPEVTQTPSHQVTQMGQEVILRCVPISNHLYFYWYRQILGQKVEFLVSFYNNEISEKSEIFDDQFSVERPDGSNFTLKIRSTKLEDSAMYFCASSGTGGLLMNTEAFFGQGTRLTVV.

The rearrangement links TRBV10-3 to TRBJ2-1; weak D call: TRBD1 (7 bases). The CDR3 length is 17 residues. CDR1 and CDR2 from the germline V gene are ENHRY and SYGVKD. With 2 bases removed from V and 2 bases from J, the gap between germline ends came to 16 bases. CDR3 region: CAISETGGTETYNEQFF. CDR3 in DNA: TGTGCCATCAGTGAGACTGGCGGGACAGAGACCTACAATGAGCAGTTCTTC.

With respect to this clonotype: This may stem from a read error, because a much larger clone lies one nucleotide away. Given the absence of the conserved phenylalanine or tryptophan at the CDR3 end, a read error is likely. This chain uses TRBV11-2 with TRBJ2-3; the D is unclear. This CDR3 is built from 15 residues. Germline CDR1 and CDR2: SGHAT and FQNNGV. V lost 6 bases, J lost 2 bases, and 15 bases lay in between. CDR3 DNA sequence: TGTGCCAGCAGACTCGCCAGGCACCTCACAGATACGCAGTATCTT. Its translation is CASRLARHLTDTQYL.

This clonotype occurred many times. The V gene is TRBV5-6, the J gene TRBJ1-2, with 7 bases fitting TRBD1. From germline, CDR1 is SGHDT and CDR2 YYEEEE. J lost 8 bases, V lost 2 bases, and 12 bases had no gene match. This CDR3 has 15 amino acids. CDR3 DNA: TGTGCCAGCAGCTTCCTCCGGGCAGGGGGTGGCGGCTACACCTTC. It codes for CASSFLRAGGGGYTF.

The CDR3 bases are TGTGCCAGTCACATAGCGGGAGGGCTCAATGAGCAGTTCTTC. This translates into CASHIAGGLNEQFF. This chain links TRBV19 with TRBJ2-1; the match to TRBD2 covers 11 bases. Germline CDR1 and CDR2: LNHDA and SQIVND (reference sequence). The CDR3 has 14 amino acids. The junction had 6 bases not matched to a gene; V was cut back by 8 bases and J by 6 bases.

This clonotype was seen a handful of times. The gene calls are TRBV24-1 and TRBJ2-7; 7 bases fit TRBD1. Germline V gene lookup returns CDR1 KGHDR and CDR2 SFDVKD. V gave up 5 bases and J gave up 3 bases; unmatched junction bases: 6. This CDR3 is built from 14 residues. The CDR3 loop reads CATSATTGSYEQYF. CDR3 nucleotide sequence: TGTGCCACCAGTGCGACGACAGGGAGCTACGAGCAGTACTTC.

The rearrangement links TRBV20-1 to TRBJ2-3, with a weak D call TRBD2 (5 bases). This CDR3 contains 15 residues. Germline V lookup: CDR1 DFQATT, CDR2 SNEGSKA (reference sequence). V gave up 3 bases and J gave up 0 bases, with 13 bases separating them. CDR3 residues: CSASGLRVSTDTQYF. CDR3 nucleotide sequence: TGCAGTGCTAGTGGGTTGCGGGTTAGCACAGATACGCAGTATTTT.

Only one count was recorded for this clonotype. The chain couples TRBV7-3 to TRBJ2-1; TRBD2 agrees at 12 bases. V lost 5 bases and J lost 9; bases outside the gene matches: 8. From germline, CDR1 is SGHTA and CDR2 FQGTGA. The CDR3 length is 15 residues. The CDR3 is CASSVLAGGPGEQFF. The DNA of the CDR3 is TGTGCCAGCAGCGTACTAGCGGGAGGTCCCGGTGAGCAGTTCTTC.

There are many counts of this clonotype. The chain links TRBV9 to TRBJ2-3; 8 nucleotides line up with TRBD2. Germline V CDR1 and CDR2: SGDLS, YYNGEE. V was clipped by 0 bases and J by 4 bases; unmatched bases: 10. The CDR3 is 17 residues long. The CDR3 DNA is TGTGCCAGCAGCGTAGGAACCGGGGGGGGCTGGGCAGATACGCAGTATTTT. Translation: CASSVGTGGGWADTQYF.

This clonotype has just one count. This chain uses TRBV18 with TRBJ2-2; the D gene is possibly TRBD2 (5 bases). Per the germline V gene, CDR1 is KGHSH and CDR2 is LQKENI. This CDR3 region has 14 residues. V was shortened by 3 bases and J by 6 bases, with 11 bases between the two germline ends. CDR3 DNA sequence: TGTGCCAGCTCACCGACCCGAGGGCCCGGGGAGCTGTTTTTT. The encoded protein is CASSPTRGPGELFF.

This sequence joins TRBV19 and TRBJ1-4; D is ambiguous. Trimming left V 7 bases short and J 0 bases short, with 9 bases between. Germline CDR1 and CDR2: LNHDA and SQIVND (reference sequence). CDR3 length: 14 amino acids. CDR3 protein: CASKRATTNEKLFF. As DNA, the CDR3 is TGTGCCAGTAAAAGGGCAACAACTAATGAAAAACTGTTTTTT. Looking up the rest from reference TRBV19 and TRBJ1-4 gives the full variable domain: DGGITQSPKYLFRKEGQNVTLSCEQNLNHDAMYWYRQDPGQGLRLIYYSQIVNDFQKGDIAEGYSVSREKKESFPLTVTSAQKNPTAFYLCASKRATTNEKLFFGSGTQLSVL.

Many counts were recorded for this clonotype. CDR3 residues: CSARKRDSFYEQYF. Here the CDR3 DNA reads TGCAGTGCTAGGAAAAGGGACAGTTTCTACGAGCAGTACTTC. This chain connects TRBV20-1 to TRBJ2-7; 7 positions agree with TRBD1. With V trimmed by 3 bases and J by 3 bases, 8 bases remained unmatched. Germline V gene data show CDR1 as DFQATT and CDR2 as SNEGSKA (reference sequence). The CDR3 length is 14 residues.

This clonotype occurred once. This chain connects TRBV5-4 to TRBJ2-7; weak D call: TRBD1 (6 bases). The V end was cut by 0 bases, the J end by 10 bases, with 14 bases between. CDR3 length: 13 residues. The germline V gene has CDR1 SGHNT and CDR2 YYREEE (reference sequence). The CDR3 is CASSLEVSDRQYF. The CDR3 coding sequence is TGTGCCAGCAGCTTGGAGGTGTCGGACAGACAGTACTTC.

The rearrangement uses TRBV2 and TRBJ1-1; D is ambiguous. V dropped 2 bases and J dropped 3 bases, with 4 bases sitting between them. CDR1 is SNHLY, CDR2 FYNNEI, per germline. This CDR3 has 12 amino acids. In DNA form, the CDR3 reads TGTGCCAGCAGTGAACACTACACTGAAGCTTTCTTT. It translates to CASSEHYTEAFF.

This sequence joins TRBV24-1 and TRBJ2-1, with 11 nucleotides matching TRBD2. This CDR3 comprises 14 residues. Germline assignment: CDR1 KGHDR and CDR2 SFDVKD. The junction had 4 bases not matched to a gene; V was cut back by 4 bases and J by 9 bases. The CDR3 DNA follows: TGTGCCACCAGTGAGACCGGGACTAGCGGTGAGCAGTTCTTC. Protein product: CATSETGTSGEQFF.

This chain connects TRBV5-1 to TRBJ2-2; 10 nucleotides match TRBD1. CDR1 SGHRS and CDR2 YFSETQ come from the germline V gene. V shed 4 bases, J shed 3 bases, and the junction held 6 bases outside the gene matches. This CDR3 contains 16 residues. The CDR3 DNA reads as TGCGCCAGCAGCCCAACCGGGACAGGGGACACCGGGGAGCTGTTTTTT. It codes for CASSPTGTGDTGELFF.

This clonotype was found many times. The chain couples TRBV5-8 to TRBJ1-2; D may be TRBD1 (6 bases). Trimming stripped 4 bases from V and 0 bases from J, with 10 bases between. The CDR3 runs 14 residues. Germline values: CDR1 SGHTS, CDR2 YDEGEE. The CDR3 DNA reads TGTGCCAGCAGCGTTCAGGGGCCTAACTATGGCTACACCTTC. Its protein is CASSVQGPNYGYTF.

The chain carries TRBV6-2 or TRBV6-3 and TRBJ2-7; D possibly corresponds to TRBD1 (6 bases). The CDR3 has 14 amino acids. V gave up 0 bases and J gave up 5 bases, with 11 bases separating them. The germline gives CDR1 MNHEY, CDR2 SVGEGT. CDR3 amino acids: CASSYSGHSNEQYF. CDR3 DNA sequence: TGTGCCAGCAGTTACTCGGGACATTCGAACGAGCAGTACTTC.

This clonotype was seen at least ten times. This chain's CDR3 is CASSIGTYQPQHF. The DNA of the CDR3 is TGTGCCAGTAGTATAGGGACGTATCAGCCCCAGCATTTT. V gene TRBV19 combines with J gene TRBJ1-5; no reliable D call. This CDR3 region has 13 residues. Trimming shortened V by 1 base and J by 5 bases, and 6 bases separated the two germline ends. CDR1 LNHDA and CDR2 SQIVND come from the germline V gene (reference sequence).